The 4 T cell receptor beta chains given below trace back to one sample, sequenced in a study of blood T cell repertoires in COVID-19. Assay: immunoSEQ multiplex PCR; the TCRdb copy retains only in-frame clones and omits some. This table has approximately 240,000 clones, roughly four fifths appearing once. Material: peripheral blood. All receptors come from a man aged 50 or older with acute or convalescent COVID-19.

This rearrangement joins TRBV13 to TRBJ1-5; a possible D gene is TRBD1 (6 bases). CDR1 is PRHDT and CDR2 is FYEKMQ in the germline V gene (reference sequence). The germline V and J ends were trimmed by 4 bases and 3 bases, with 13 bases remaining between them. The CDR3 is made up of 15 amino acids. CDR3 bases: TGTGCCAGCAGCTCCACCAAGGGGGTCAATCAGCCCCAGCATTTT. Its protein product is CASSSTKGVNQPQHF.

The CDR3 loop is CASSSSGSLSYNEQFF. The CDR3 DNA reads as TGCGCCAGCAGCTCCTCAGGATCCCTCTCCTACAATGAGCAGTTCTTC. The chain uses TRBV5-1 and TRBJ2-1; D is unresolved. Looked up from germline, CDR1 is SGHRS and CDR2 is YFSETQ. The CDR3 is 16 residues long. V lost 3 bases, J lost 0 bases, and 13 bases lay in between.

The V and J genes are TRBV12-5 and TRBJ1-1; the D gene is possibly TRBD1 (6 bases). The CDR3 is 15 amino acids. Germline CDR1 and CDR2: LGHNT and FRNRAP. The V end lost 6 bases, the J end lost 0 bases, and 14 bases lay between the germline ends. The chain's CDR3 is CASGLQGGMNTEAFF. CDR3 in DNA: TGTGCTAGTGGCTTACAGGGCGGTATGAACACTGAAGCTTTCTTT.

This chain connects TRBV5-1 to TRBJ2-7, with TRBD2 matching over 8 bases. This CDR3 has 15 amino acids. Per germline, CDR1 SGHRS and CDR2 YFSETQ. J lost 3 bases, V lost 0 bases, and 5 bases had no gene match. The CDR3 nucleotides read TGCGCCAGCAGCTTGGCGGGACTAGTAAACTACGAGCAGTACTTC. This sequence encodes CASSLAGLVNYEQYF.